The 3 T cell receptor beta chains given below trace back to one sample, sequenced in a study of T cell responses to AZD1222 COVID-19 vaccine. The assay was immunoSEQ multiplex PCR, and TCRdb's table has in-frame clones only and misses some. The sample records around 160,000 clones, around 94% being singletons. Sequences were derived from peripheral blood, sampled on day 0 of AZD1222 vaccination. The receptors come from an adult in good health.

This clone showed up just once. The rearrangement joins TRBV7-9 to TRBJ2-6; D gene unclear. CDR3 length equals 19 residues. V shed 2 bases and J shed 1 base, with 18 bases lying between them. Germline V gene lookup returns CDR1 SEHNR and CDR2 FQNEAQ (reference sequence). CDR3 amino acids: CASSLRLTVSPSGANVLTF. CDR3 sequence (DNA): TGTGCCAGCAGCTTAAGGTTAACGGTATCCCCTTCTGGGGCCAACGTCCTGACTTTC.

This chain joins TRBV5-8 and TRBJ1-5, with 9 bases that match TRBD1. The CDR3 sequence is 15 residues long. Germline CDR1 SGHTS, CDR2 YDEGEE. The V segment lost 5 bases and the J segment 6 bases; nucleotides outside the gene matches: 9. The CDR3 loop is CASSSGQGWTQPQHF. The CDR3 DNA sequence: TGTGCCAGCAGTTCGGGACAGGGCTGGACTCAGCCCCAGCATTTT.

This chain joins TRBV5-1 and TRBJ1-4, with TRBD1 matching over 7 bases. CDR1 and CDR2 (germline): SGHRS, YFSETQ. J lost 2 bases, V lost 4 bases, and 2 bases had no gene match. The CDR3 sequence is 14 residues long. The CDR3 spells CASSPRGTNEKLFF. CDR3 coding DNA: TGCGCCAGCAGCCCCAGGGGGACTAATGAAAAACTGTTTTTT.